The following is a T cell receptor beta chain sequence with its context. This CDR3 contains 19 residues. With 6 bases removed from V and 4 bases from J, the gap between germline ends came to 25 bases. Germline CDR1 and CDR2: LGHNT and FRNRAP. Sequencing was performed with immunoSEQ multiplex PCR; in TCRdb, only in-frame clones are kept and a portion is missing. The sample consists of over 50,000 clones, roughly 88% of them appearing once. This sample stems from a study of T cell changes during pregnancy in multiple sclerosis. The V and J genes are TRBV12-5 and TRBJ2-6, with D possibly being TRBD2 (7 bases). Here the sequenced sample was peripheral blood, taken in the first trimester of pregnancy. The receptor comes from a female donor with multiple sclerosis, enrolled in a pregnancy study. The CDR3 DNA is TGTGCTAGTGGCCCTGCTAGACAGGCGGGAGTAAGCGGGGCCAACGTCCTGACTTTC. Translating it yields CASGPARQAGVSGANVLTF.